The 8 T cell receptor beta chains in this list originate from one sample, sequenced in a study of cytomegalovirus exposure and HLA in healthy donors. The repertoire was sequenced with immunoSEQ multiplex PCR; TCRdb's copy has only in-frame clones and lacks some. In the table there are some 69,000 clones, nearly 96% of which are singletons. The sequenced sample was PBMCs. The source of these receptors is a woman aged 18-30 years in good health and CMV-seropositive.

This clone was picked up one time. CDR3 coding DNA: TGTGCCAGCACAGGGGACGGCTACAATGAGCAGTTCTTC. Translating it yields CASTGDGYNEQFF. This chain uses TRBV27 with TRBJ2-1; weak D call: TRBD1 (6 bases). Germline CDR1 reads MNHEY; CDR2 reads SMNVEV (reference sequence). V shed 7 bases and J shed 3 bases, with 10 bases lying between them. This CDR3 spans 13 amino acids.

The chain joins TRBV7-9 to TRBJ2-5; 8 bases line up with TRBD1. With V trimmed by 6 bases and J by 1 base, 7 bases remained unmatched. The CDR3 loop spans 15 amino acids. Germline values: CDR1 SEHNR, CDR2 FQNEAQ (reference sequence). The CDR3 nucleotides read TGTGCCAGCAGTCCCGACAGGGGCCGCCAAGAGACCCAGTACTTC. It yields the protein CASSPDRGRQETQYF.

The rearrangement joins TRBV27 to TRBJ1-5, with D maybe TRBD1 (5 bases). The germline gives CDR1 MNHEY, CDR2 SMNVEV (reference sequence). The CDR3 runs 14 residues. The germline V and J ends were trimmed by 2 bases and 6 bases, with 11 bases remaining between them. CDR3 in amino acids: CASSLAQGSQPQHF. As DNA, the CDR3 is TGTGCCAGCAGTTTAGCGCAGGGAAGTCAGCCCCAGCATTTT.

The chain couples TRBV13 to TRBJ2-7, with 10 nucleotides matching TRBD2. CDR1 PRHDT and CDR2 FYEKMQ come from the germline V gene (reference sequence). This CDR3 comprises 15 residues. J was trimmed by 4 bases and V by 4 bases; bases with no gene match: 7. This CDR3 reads CASSSASGSRYEQYF. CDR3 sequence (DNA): TGTGCCAGCAGCTCAGCTAGCGGGAGTCGGTACGAGCAGTACTTC.

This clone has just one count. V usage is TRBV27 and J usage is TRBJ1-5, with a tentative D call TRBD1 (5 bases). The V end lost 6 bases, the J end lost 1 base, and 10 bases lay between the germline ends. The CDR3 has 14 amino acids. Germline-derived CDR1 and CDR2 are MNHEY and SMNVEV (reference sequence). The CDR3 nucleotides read TGTGCCAGCAGGACCTCAGGGAGCAATCAGCCCCAGCATTTT. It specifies CASRTSGSNQPQHF.

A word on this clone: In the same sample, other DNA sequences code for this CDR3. CDR3 sequence (DNA): TGTGCCAGCAGTTTAAGGCAGGGAAACCAGCCCCAGCATTTT. Its protein is CASSLRQGNQPQHF. The rearrangement joins TRBV28 to TRBJ1-5, with a possible D match to TRBD1 (5 bases). V shed 2 bases and J shed 7 bases, with 12 bases lying between them. The CDR3 length is 14 residues. Germline V gene sequence: CDR1 MDHEN, CDR2 SYDVKM.

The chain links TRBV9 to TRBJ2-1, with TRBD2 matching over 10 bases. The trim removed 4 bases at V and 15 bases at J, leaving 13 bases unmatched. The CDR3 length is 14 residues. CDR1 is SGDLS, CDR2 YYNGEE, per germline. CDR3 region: CASSPGLAGVRPFF. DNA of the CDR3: TGTGCCAGCAGCCCGGGGCTAGCGGGAGTCAGGCCGTTCTTC.

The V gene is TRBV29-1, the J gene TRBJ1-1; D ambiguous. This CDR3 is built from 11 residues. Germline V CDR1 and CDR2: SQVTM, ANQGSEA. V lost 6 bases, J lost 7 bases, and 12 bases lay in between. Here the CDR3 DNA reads TGCAGCGTCCGGCGGGATTTTGAAGCTTTCTTT. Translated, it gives CSVRRDFEAFF.